The following is a T cell receptor (beta chain) sequence with its context. The record originates from a study of blood T cell repertoires in COVID-19. Trimming pared 1 base from V and 2 bases from J, leaving 9 bases between. This CDR3 is built from 14 residues. Germline CDR1 is SGHDT and CDR2 is YYEEEE. Data came from immunoSEQ multiplex PCR; TCRdb stores just in-frame clones and leaves some out. Among 200,000 to 250,000 clones, approximately 83% were seen once, and the ten largest hold more than 1.5%. The clonotype originates from a man aged 30 to 45 who had recovered from COVID-19. The chain couples TRBV5-6 to TRBJ1-2; D not certain. Sequenced material: peripheral blood. CDR3: CASSLRVGNYGYTF. In nucleotides, the CDR3 is TGTGCCAGCAGCTTGCGGGTCGGGAACTATGGCTACACCTTC.